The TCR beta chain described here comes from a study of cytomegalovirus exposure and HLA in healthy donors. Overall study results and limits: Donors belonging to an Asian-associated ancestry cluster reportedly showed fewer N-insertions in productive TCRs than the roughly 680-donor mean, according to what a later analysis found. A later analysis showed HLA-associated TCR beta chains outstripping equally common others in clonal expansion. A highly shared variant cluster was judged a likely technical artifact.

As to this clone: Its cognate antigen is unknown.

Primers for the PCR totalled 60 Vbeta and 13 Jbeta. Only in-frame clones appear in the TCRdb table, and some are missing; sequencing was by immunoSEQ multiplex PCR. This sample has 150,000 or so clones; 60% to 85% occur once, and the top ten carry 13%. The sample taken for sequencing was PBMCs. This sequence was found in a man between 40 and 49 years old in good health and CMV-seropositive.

CDR3 loop: CASGSRQGLGEKLFF. The CDR3, as DNA: TGTGCCAGCGGGTCGAGACAGGGTTTGGGAGAAAAACTGTTTTTT. The chain combines TRBV21-1 with TRBJ1-4; the table assigns TRBD1, which was not confirmed against the DNA. TRBV21-1 is deemed a pseudogene. CDR3 length: 15 amino acids.